This is a list of T cell receptor beta chains from one sample in a study of cytomegalovirus exposure and HLA in healthy donors. Some clones are missing from TCRdb's copy, which holds only in-frame ones; the method was immunoSEQ multiplex PCR. In all, the sample yields approximately 210,000 clones. Material for sequencing was PBMCs. The receptors stem from a woman in her 30s in good health and CMV-seropositive. CDR3s leave out the opening cysteine and the closing phenylalanine or tryptophan. The D gene is left open where the match is weak.

TRBD1	TRBV5-1	TRBJ2-5	ASSLGQGQETQY
.	TRBV7-9	TRBJ2-7	ASSLMEGVPSYEQY
TRBD1	TRBV6-1	TRBJ2-5	ASVRGPQETQY
.	TRBV7-6	TRBJ2-7	ASSLEEGQAYEQY
.	TRBV4-1	TRBJ1-3	ASSQGRGTFRSSGNTIY
.	TRBV6-5	TRBJ2-1	ASSYSIMQGNNEQF
.	TRBV7-6	TRBJ1-1	ASSLTGNTEAF
TRBD1	TRBV2	TRBJ2-2	ASSSARDRPTGELF
TRBD2	TRBV7-9	TRBJ2-1	ASSPTGVAGGSEQF
TRBD1	TRBV6-1	TRBJ2-7	ASSPDRGPTYEQY
.	TRBV6-1	TRBJ1-1	ASSEWAQKAF
TRBD1	TRBV5-1	TRBJ1-4	ASSGSQGAGEKLF
TRBD1	TRBV11-2	.	ASSLGTGGHEQY
TRBD2	TRBV29-1	TRBJ2-1	SVETPGGTYNEQF
.	TRBV7-8	TRBJ2-7	ASSLVETPTYEQY
TRBD1	TRBV7-9	TRBJ2-7	ASSPGQGPYEQY
.	TRBV7-9	TRBJ1-4	ASSFRAPNEKLF
TRBD1	TRBV5-1	TRBJ1-1	ASSPGGAGTEAF
.	TRBV6-5	TRBJ1-1	ARNPRGGVNTEAF
.	TRBV6-5	TRBJ2-7	ASSRDRTSYEQY